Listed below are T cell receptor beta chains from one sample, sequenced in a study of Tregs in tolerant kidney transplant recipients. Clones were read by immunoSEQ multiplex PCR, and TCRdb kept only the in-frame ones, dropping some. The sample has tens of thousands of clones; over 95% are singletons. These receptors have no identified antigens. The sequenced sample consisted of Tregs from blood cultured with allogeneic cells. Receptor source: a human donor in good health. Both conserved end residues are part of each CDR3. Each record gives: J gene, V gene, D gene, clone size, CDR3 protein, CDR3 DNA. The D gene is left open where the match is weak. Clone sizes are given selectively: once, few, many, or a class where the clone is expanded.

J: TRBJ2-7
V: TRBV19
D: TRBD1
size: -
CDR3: CASSPVGQGAQEQYF
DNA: TGTGCCAGTAGCCCGGTGGGACAGGGGGCGCAAGAGCAGTACTTC

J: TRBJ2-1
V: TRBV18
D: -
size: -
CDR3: CASSPGGDEQFF
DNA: TGTGCCAGCTCACCAGGAGGGGATGAGCAGTTCTTC

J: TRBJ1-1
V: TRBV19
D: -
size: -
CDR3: CASSNGQNRNTEAFF
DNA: TGTGCCAGTAGCAACGGACAAAACAGGAACACTGAAGCTTTCTTT

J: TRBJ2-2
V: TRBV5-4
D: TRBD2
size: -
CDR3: CASSSGTSGFTGELFF
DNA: TGTGCCAGCAGCTCCGGGACTAGCGGATTCACCGGGGAGCTGTTTTTT

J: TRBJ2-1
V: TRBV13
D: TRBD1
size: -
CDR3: CASSPPGWDRGLNEQFF
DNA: TGTGCCAGCAGCCCCCCGGGATGGGACAGGGGATTGAATGAGCAGTTCTTC

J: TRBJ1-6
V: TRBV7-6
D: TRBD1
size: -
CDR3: CASSLDRGNSPLHF
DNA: TGTGCCAGCAGCTTAGACAGGGGTAATTCACCCCTCCACTTT

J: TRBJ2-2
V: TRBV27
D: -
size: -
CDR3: CASSLGVVTGELFF
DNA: TGTGCCAGCAGTCTAGGGGTGGTCACCGGGGAGCTGTTTTTT

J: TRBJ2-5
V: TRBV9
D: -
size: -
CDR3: CASSAELIGRETQYF
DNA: TGTGCCAGCAGCGCAGAGCTTATCGGGAGAGAGACCCAGTACTTC

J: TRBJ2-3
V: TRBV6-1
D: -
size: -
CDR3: CASSIQGWSTDTQYF
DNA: TGTGCCAGCAGTATACAGGGATGGAGCACAGATACGCAGTATTTT

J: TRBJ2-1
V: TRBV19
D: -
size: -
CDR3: CASSITGRGPNEQFF
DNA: TGTGCCAGTAGTATCACAGGGAGGGGTCCGAATGAGCAGTTCTTC

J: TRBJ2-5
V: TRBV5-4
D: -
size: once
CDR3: CASSFWKGWALETQYF
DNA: TGTGCCAGCAGCTTTTGGAAGGGTTGGGCTTTGGAGACCCAGTACTTC

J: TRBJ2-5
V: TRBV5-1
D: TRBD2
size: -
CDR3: CASSLASGSPETQYF
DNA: TGCGCCAGCAGCTTGGCCAGCGGGAGTCCCGAGACCCAGTACTTC

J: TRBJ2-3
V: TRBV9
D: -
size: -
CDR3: CASSVRDMTTDTQYF
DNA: TGTGCCAGCAGCGTCCGGGACATGACCACAGATACGCAGTATTTT

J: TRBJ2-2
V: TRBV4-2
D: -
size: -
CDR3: CASSHLLWGGAPGELFF
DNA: TGTGCCAGCAGCCACCTCCTATGGGGGGGGGCGCCCGGGGAGCTGTTTTTT

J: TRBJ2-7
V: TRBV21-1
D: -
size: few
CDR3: CASSLRTSEQTYEQYF
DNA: TGTGCCAGCAGCTTGAGGACTAGCGAGCAAACCTACGAGCAGTACTTC

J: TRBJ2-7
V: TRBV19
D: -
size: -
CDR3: CASSLGPSSYEQYF
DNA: TGTGCCAGTAGTCTAGGACCGAGCTCCTACGAGCAGTACTTC